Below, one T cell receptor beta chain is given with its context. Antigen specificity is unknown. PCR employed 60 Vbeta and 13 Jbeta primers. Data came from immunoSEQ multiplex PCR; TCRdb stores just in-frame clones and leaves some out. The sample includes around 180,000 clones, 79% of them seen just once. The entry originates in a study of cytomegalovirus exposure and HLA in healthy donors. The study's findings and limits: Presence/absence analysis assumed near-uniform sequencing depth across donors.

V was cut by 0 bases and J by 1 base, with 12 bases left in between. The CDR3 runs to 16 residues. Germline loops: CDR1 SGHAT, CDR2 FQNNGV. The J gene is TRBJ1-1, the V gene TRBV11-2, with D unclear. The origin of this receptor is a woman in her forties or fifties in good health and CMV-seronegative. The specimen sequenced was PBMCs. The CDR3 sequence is CASSLDPRGGNTEAFF. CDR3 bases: TGTGCCAGCAGCTTAGACCCGCGGGGAGGGAACACTGAAGCTTTCTTT.